Following are 22 T cell receptor beta chains from one sample sequenced in a study of T cell responses to AZD1222 COVID-19 vaccine. The method was immunoSEQ multiplex PCR; TCRdb's version includes in-frame clones alone and lacks a portion of them. The sample lists some 130,000 clones, over 80% occurring once. The sample was peripheral blood, taken 28 days after the second AZD1222 dose. These receptors were obtained from an adult who received the AZD1222 COVID-19 vaccine.

The V gene is TRBV7-9, the J gene TRBJ2-1, with TRBD2 identical over 11 bases. This CDR3 is built from 16 residues. Germline lookup yields CDR1 SEHNR and CDR2 FQNEAQ (reference sequence). V dropped 3 bases and J dropped 7; count of bases not matched to a gene: 8. CDR3 sequence: CASSLVPSSGGNEQFF. As DNA, the CDR3 is TGTGCCAGCAGCTTGGTCCCGTCTAGCGGGGGGAATGAGCAGTTCTTC.

V is TRBV6-6 and J is TRBJ1-5, with 12 bases identical to TRBD1. The CDR3 spans 21 residues. V lost 5 bases, J lost 0 bases, and 17 bases stayed unmatched. Germline CDR1 is MNHNY and CDR2 is SVGAGI (reference sequence). The CDR3 DNA reads as TGTGCCAGCAGTCCGCCGGGACAGGGGGCCCTACTAGCTAGTAGCAATCAGCCCCAGCATTTT. Its translation is CASSPPGQGALLASSNQPQHF.

This clone was recorded only once. The gene calls are TRBV19 and TRBJ1-5, with D possibly being TRBD1 (6 bases). Trimming pared 3 bases from V and 11 bases from J, leaving 17 bases between. From germline, CDR1 is LNHDA and CDR2 SQIVND (reference sequence). The CDR3 runs to 14 residues. This chain's CDR3 is CASSIGQLYVTQHF. The CDR3 DNA is TGTGCCAGTAGTATCGGACAGCTGTACGTGACCCAGCATTTT.

V is TRBV9 and J is TRBJ1-5, with D unresolved. Trimming pared 1 base from V and 6 bases from J, leaving 8 bases between. The V gene's germline CDR1 is SGDLS and CDR2 YYNGEE. The CDR3 sequence is 13 residues long. The CDR3 protein is CASSVNSGQPQHF. The CDR3 bases are TGTGCCAGCAGCGTAAACTCCGGTCAGCCCCAGCATTTT.

The rearrangement uses TRBV5-8 and TRBJ2-5, with D perhaps matching TRBD1 or TRBD2 (6 bases each). Germline V CDR1 and CDR2: SGHTS, YDEGEE. With 7 bases removed from V and 4 bases from J, the gap between germline ends came to 17 bases. The CDR3 spans 14 residues. DNA for the CDR3: TGTGCCAGCCGCGGGGACACCCAAGGAGAGACCCAGTACTTC. Residues: CASRGDTQGETQYF.

The chain recombines TRBV25-1 with TRBJ2-5; D not resolved. The CDR3 length is 14 residues. V lost 8 bases and J 1 base, leaving 14 bases between the germline ends. The germline V gene has CDR1 MGHDK and CDR2 SYGVNS. The CDR3 DNA is TGTGCCAGCGGAAACTGGGCAGCCCAAGAGACCCAGTACTTC. It codes for CASGNWAAQETQYF.

With regard to this clone: This sample includes further DNA sequences coding for the same CDR3. V gene TRBV27 combines with J gene TRBJ1-2; 7 positions match TRBD1. Germline trimming cut 5 bases from V and 2 bases from J; bases unmatched to any gene: 2. Germline-derived CDR1 and CDR2 are MNHEY and SMNVEV (reference sequence). This CDR3 region has 13 residues. CDR3 amino acids: CASSPTGNYGYTF. The CDR3 DNA sequence: TGTGCCAGCAGTCCGACAGGGAACTATGGCTACACCTTC.

The chain recombines TRBV12-3 or TRBV12-4 with TRBJ2-1; D remains unclear. Trimming removed 4 bases from V and 13 bases from J, with 14 bases in between. The CDR3 is 12 amino acids. The CDR3 sequence: CASSYAGQYQFF. Written as DNA, the CDR3 is TGTGCCAGCAGTTATGCAGGCCAATACCAGTTCTTC.

The rearrangement uses TRBV18 and TRBJ1-5, with a possible D match to TRBD1 (6 bases). Germline V lookup: CDR1 KGHSH, CDR2 LQKENI. The CDR3 runs 16 residues. V lost 2 bases and J lost 2, with 13 bases in between. The CDR3 here is CASSPTGLAGNQPQHF. The CDR3 DNA follows: TGTGCCAGCTCACCAACAGGGTTAGCTGGCAATCAGCCCCAGCATTTT.

The V gene is TRBV5-6, the J gene TRBJ2-7; D remains ambiguous. The CDR3 length is 13 residues. V was clipped by 4 bases and J by 4 bases, with 12 bases between them. Germline V lookup: CDR1 SGHDT, CDR2 YYEEEE. CDR3 DNA sequence: TGTGCCAGCAGCGAGGTGAGCCGTTACGAGCAGTACTTC. Protein sequence: CASSEVSRYEQYF.

This clone was observed a few times. This sequence joins TRBV4-1 and TRBJ2-7, with TRBD1 matching over 11 bases. The CDR3 is made up of 15 amino acids. Germline V gives CDR1 MGHRA, CDR2 YSYEKL. Trimming removed 6 bases from V and 5 bases from J; junction bases left unmatched: 9. The CDR3 here is CASRTGQGAGHEQYF. The CDR3 bases are TGCGCCAGCAGGACCGGACAGGGGGCAGGTCACGAGCAGTACTTC.

Only one count was recorded for this clone. This chain connects TRBV2 to TRBJ1-2, with D uncertain. The CDR3 has 12 residues. Germline CDR1 reads SNHLY; CDR2 reads FYNNEI. V lost 7 bases, J lost 4 bases, and 10 bases lay in between. The CDR3 DNA follows: TGTGCCAGCACCGACAAGGGCTATGGCTACACCTTC. Its protein product is CASTDKGYGYTF.

J is TRBJ1-4 and V is TRBV5-1; D not resolved. The CDR3 covers 13 residues. Germline V gene lookup returns CDR1 SGHRS and CDR2 YFSETQ. V lost 4 bases and J lost 8, with 12 bases in between. The CDR3 DNA reads as TGCGCCAGCAGCACGGGAATTGGAGAAAAACTGTTTTTT. The encoded protein is CASSTGIGEKLFF.

J is TRBJ2-2 and V is TRBV9; TRBD1 agrees at 9 bases. Germline CDR1 reads SGDLS; CDR2 reads YYNGEE. The CDR3 is 14 residues long. The V and J ends lost 5 bases and 3 bases, in that order; junction bases with no gene match: 2. For the CDR3, the DNA is TGTGCCAGCAGTGACAGGGGGTACACCGGGGAGCTGTTTTTT. As protein: CASSDRGYTGELFF.

J is TRBJ1-3 and V is TRBV19; no definite D call. Germline CDR1 and CDR2: LNHDA and SQIVND (reference sequence). This CDR3 has 13 amino acids. Here the CDR3 reads CVSTAPSGNTIYF. DNA of the CDR3: TGTGTGTCGACGGCTCCCTCTGGAAACACCATATATTTT.

The CDR3 nucleotides read TGTGCCAGCAGCGTAGACGCGGAGATGCAGGTCGGGAGTGGCTACACCTTC. Residues: CASSVDAEMQVGSGYTF. V and J are TRBV9 and TRBJ1-2; D unclear. V was trimmed by 0 bases and J by 7 bases, leaving 22 bases between them. This CDR3 has 17 residues. Looked up from germline, CDR1 is SGDLS and CDR2 is YYNGEE.

The rearrangement links TRBV5-6 to TRBJ1-2, with D uncertain. The V and J ends lost 0 bases and 8 bases respectively, with 8 bases between them. The CDR3 length is 12 residues. Germline CDR1 and CDR2: SGHDT and YYEEEE. The CDR3 spells CASSLGFAGYTF. For the CDR3, the DNA is TGTGCCAGCAGCTTGGGGTTTGCCGGCTACACCTTC.

The chain has TRBV27 and TRBJ1-2, with 7 bases fitting TRBD1. Germline V gives CDR1 MNHEY, CDR2 SMNVEV (reference sequence). Unmatched junction bases numbered 9, after V lost 4 bases and J lost 7 bases. The CDR3 is 14 amino acids. The CDR3: CASSSHSGGSGYTF. In DNA form, the CDR3 reads TGTGCCAGCAGTTCCCATTCAGGGGGAAGTGGCTACACCTTC.

The chain links TRBV12-3 or TRBV12-4 to TRBJ2-7; 8 bases fit TRBD2. The CDR3 has 12 residues. With V trimmed by 6 bases and J by 6 bases, 4 bases remained unmatched. The CDR3 nucleotides are TGTGCCAGCAGCGCAGGGACTAGCGAGCAGTACTTC. The encoded protein is CASSAGTSEQYF.

V usage is TRBV4-1 and J usage is TRBJ2-1, with D possibly being TRBD1 (6 bases). The germline V gene encodes CDR1 MGHRA and CDR2 YSYEKL. Trimming removed 0 bases from V and 8 bases from J, with 20 bases in between. The CDR3 length is 17 residues. CDR3 residues: CASSQDPGQGRMDEQFF. The CDR3 bases are TGCGCCAGCAGCCAAGATCCGGGCCAGGGGAGAATGGATGAGCAGTTCTTC.

This clone is a singleton in its sample. Additional DNA sequences in this sample encode the identical CDR3. The chain links TRBV7-9 to TRBJ1-2; D is uncertain. The CDR3 length is 16 residues. The V and J ends lost 3 bases and 0 bases respectively, with 14 bases between them. Germline assignment: CDR1 SEHNR and CDR2 FQNEAQ (reference sequence). The CDR3 bases are TGTGCCAGCAGCTTCGGTAGTGCCACGTCTAACTATGGCTACACCTTC. This translates into CASSFGSATSNYGYTF.

The CDR3: CASSKEGRGNTIYF. The CDR3 DNA reads TGTGCCAGTAGTAAAGAGGGGCGAGGAAACACCATATATTTT. This chain links TRBV19 with TRBJ1-3; D is possibly TRBD1 (5 bases). Trimming stripped 4 bases from V and 4 bases from J, with 11 bases between. The germline gives CDR1 LNHDA, CDR2 SQIVND (reference sequence). CDR3 size: 14 residues.